Sequencing of this TCR beta chain was carried out in a study of blood T cell repertoires in COVID-19. Study information: Donors in the United States, Italy and Spain gave samples during acute or convalescent COVID-19.

V trimming: 2 bases; J trimming: 10 bases; junction bases outside the gene matches: 12. Germline CDR1 and CDR2: MGHDK and SYGVNS. CDR3 length: 15 residues. In the original analysis: By means of reference gene primer amplification, nucleated cell counts were estimated. The protocol was immunoSEQ multiplex PCR, while the TCRdb copy is restricted to in-frame clones and leaves out a portion. The V and J calls and clone size come from that table; D and trimming were worked out from the DNA. The sample has roughly 130,000 clones; about 74% are singletons. Source material: peripheral blood. The chain combines TRBV25-1 with TRBJ2-7, with TRBD2 matching 9 bases. This receptor was taken from a man aged 45-60 years with acute or convalescent COVID-19. The CDR3, as DNA: TGTGCCAGCAGTGAACCGACTAGCGGTATTTCTAGACAGTACTTC. It codes for CASSEPTSGISRQYF.